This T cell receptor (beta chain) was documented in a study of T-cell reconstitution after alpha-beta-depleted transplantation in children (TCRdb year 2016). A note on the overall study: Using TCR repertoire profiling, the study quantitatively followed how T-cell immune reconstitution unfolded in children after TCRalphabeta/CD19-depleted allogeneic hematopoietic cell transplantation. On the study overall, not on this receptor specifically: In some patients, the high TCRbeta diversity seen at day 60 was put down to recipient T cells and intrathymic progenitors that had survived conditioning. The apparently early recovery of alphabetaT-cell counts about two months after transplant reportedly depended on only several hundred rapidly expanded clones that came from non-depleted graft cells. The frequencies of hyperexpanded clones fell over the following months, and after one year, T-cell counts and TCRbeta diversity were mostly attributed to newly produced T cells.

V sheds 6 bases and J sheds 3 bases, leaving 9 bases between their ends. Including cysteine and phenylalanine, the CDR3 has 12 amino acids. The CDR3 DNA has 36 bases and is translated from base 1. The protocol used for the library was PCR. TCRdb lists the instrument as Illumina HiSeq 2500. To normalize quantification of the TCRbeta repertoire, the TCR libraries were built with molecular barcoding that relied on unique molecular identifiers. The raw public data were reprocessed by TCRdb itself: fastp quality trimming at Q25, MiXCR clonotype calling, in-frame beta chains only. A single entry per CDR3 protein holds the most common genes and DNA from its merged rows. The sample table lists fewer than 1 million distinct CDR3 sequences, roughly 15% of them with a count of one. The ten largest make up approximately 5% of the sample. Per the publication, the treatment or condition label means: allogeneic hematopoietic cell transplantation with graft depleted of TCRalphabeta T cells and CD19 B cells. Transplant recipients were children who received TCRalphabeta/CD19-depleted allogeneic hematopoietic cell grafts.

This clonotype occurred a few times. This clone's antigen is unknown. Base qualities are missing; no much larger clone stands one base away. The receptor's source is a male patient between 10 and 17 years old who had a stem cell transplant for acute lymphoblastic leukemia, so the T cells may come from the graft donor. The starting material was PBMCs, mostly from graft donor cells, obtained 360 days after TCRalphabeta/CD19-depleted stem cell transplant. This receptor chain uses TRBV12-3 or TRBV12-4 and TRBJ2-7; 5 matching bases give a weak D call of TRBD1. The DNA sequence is TGTGCCAGCAGGGCCACAGGCTACGAGCAGTACTTC. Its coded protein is CASRATGYEQYF.